The 6 T cell receptor beta chains below were found in one sample sequenced in a study of shared clonotypes between healthy human individuals. The protocol was immunoSEQ multiplex PCR, while the TCRdb copy is restricted to in-frame clones and leaves out a portion. The sample contains over 400,000 clones, around 96% of which appear only once. Input material: naive CD4+ T cells sorted from blood. As to subset: CD45RA+ positively selected. These receptors were obtained from a woman aged 25 to 39 in good health.

J is TRBJ2-7 and V is TRBV19; 7 bases map to TRBD2. The germline gives CDR1 LNHDA, CDR2 SQIVND (reference sequence). V lost 5 bases, J lost 0 bases, and 13 bases stayed unmatched. The CDR3 sequence is 17 residues long. The chain's CDR3 is CASSPHSGTISSYEQYF. DNA of the CDR3: TGTGCCAGTAGTCCACACTCCGGGACTATCAGCTCCTACGAGCAGTACTTC.

The gene calls are TRBV6-6 and TRBJ2-5, with TRBD2 identical over 7 bases. The CDR3 loop spans 15 amino acids. Germline V gene lookup returns CDR1 MNHNY and CDR2 SVGAGI (reference sequence). V lost 6 bases to trimming and J lost 2 bases; unmatched junction nucleotides: 9. The CDR3 coding sequence is TGTGCCAGCAGACCGGGGGGTCGAGGACAAGAGACCCAGTACTTC. This codes for CASRPGGRGQETQYF.

The sample holds one count of this clone. The chain recombines TRBV5-4 with TRBJ2-7; D not certain. The V gene's germline CDR1 is SGHNT and CDR2 YYREEE (reference sequence). CDR3 size: 14 residues. Trimming stripped 5 bases from V and 1 base from J, with 13 bases between. CDR3 sequence: CASSYARKSYEQYF. CDR3 sequence (DNA): TGTGCCAGCAGTTACGCACGAAAATCCTACGAGCAGTACTTC.

The chain combines TRBV28 with TRBJ2-7; D is unresolved. Germline V gene lookup returns CDR1 MDHEN and CDR2 SYDVKM. CDR3 length: 14 residues. The V gene lost 1 base and the J gene lost 2 bases, with 9 bases spanning the gap. In nucleotides, the CDR3 is TGTGCCAGCAGTTTATCTGGGTCCCCCTACGAGCAGTACTTC. Protein: CASSLSGSPYEQYF.

This chain links TRBV10-2 with TRBJ2-7, with D possibly being TRBD2 (7 bases). The CDR3 covers 13 residues. The V gene's germline CDR1 is WSHSY and CDR2 SAAADI. Trimming left V 7 bases short and J 2 bases short, with 12 bases between. This CDR3 is CASMGGPTYEQYF. The CDR3 region has the DNA TGCGCCAGCATGGGGGGGCCAACCTACGAGCAGTACTTC.

The chain is built from TRBV5-6 and TRBJ2-1, with 8 bases lining up with TRBD1. Germline assignment: CDR1 SGHDT and CDR2 YYEEEE. The V gene end was trimmed by 3 bases and the J gene end by 3 bases; junction bases not matched to a gene: 5. This CDR3 spans 15 amino acids. The CDR3 sequence is CASSYQGAGYNEQFF. The CDR3 nucleotides read TGTGCCAGCAGCTACCAGGGGGCAGGCTACAATGAGCAGTTCTTC.